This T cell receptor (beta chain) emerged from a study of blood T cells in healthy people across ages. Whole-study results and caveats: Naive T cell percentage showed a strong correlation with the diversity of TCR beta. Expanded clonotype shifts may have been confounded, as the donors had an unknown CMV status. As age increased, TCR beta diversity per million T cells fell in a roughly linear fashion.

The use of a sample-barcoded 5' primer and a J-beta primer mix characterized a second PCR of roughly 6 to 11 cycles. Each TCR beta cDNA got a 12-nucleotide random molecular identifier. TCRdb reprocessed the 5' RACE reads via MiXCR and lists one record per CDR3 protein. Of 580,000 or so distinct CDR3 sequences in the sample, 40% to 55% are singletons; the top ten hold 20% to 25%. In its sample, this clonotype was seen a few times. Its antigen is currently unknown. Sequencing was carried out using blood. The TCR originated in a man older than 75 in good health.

CDR3 amino acids: CASSQGLSVNPKQETQYF. In nucleotides, the CDR3 is TGCGCCAGCAGCCAGGGCTTATCGGTAAACCCCAAACAAGAGACCCAGTACTTC. V usage is TRBV4-1 and J usage is TRBJ2-5; no firm D call. The germline V gene encodes CDR1 MGHRA and CDR2 YSYEKL. The CDR3 covers 18 residues. Trimming left V 3 bases short and J 2 bases short, with 22 bases between.